Listed here are 3 T cell receptor beta chains from one sample, sequenced in a study of a mutant IDH1 vaccine in newly diagnosed glioma. Method: immunoSEQ multiplex PCR; TCRdb's copy keeps in-frame clones and lacks some. This sample has about 61,000 clones, with roughly 80% found just once. Time point defined: week 11, during vaccination. Every vaccine dose comprised 300 ug of mutant IDH1 20-mer peptide plus topical imiquimod. No antigens are known for them. The sequenced sample was PBMCs, obtained from a glioma patient whose treatment included an IDH1 peptide vaccine. These receptors originate from a man between 50 and 59 years old with glioma.

This clone was seen a handful of times. The chain links TRBV6-1 to TRBJ1-1, with TRBD1 matching over 8 bases. This CDR3 region has 11 residues. With 11 bases clipped from V and 10 bases from J, the junction kept 9 bases outside the gene matches. The V gene's germline CDR1 is MNHNS and CDR2 SASEGT. The CDR3 region is CAGYGQGTAFF. CDR3 sequence (DNA): TGTGCCGGCTACGGACAGGGAACAGCTTTCTTT.

The J gene is TRBJ2-3, the V gene TRBV6-5; 8 bases match TRBD1. In germline, CDR1 is MNHEY, CDR2 SVGAGI. The CDR3 has 15 amino acids. Germline trimming cut 6 bases from V and 3 bases from J; bases unmatched to any gene: 8. The CDR3 DNA reads as TGTGCCAGCAGACAGGGGGTCTCTTTTACAGATACGCAGTATTTT. Translation gives CASRQGVSFTDTQYF.

The gene calls are TRBV30 and TRBJ2-7; D is ambiguous. This CDR3 is 14 amino acids long. V was pared by 7 bases and J by 5 bases, with 21 bases between. The germline gives CDR1 GTSNPN, CDR2 SVGIG (reference sequence). The CDR3 DNA reads TGTGCCTTGGACCGGGCCAATAGGGTCGACGAGCAGTACTTC. It specifies CALDRANRVDEQYF.